These 20 T cell receptor beta chains share one sample of origin, sequenced in a study of blood T cells in healthy people across ages. For the second PCR, which ran for about 6 to 12 cycles, a sample-barcoded 5' primer and a J-beta primer mix were used. A single record per CDR3 protein comes from TCRdb applying MiXCR to the 5' RACE reads. The data show about 970,000 distinct CDR3 sequences, roughly 51% seen once. Material: blood. The receptors were gathered from a woman aged 55-69 years in good health.

This clonotype turned up a few times. The rearrangement joins TRBV29-1 to TRBJ2-5; 7 bases are a match to TRBD1. The CDR3 contains 13 residues. V dropped 7 bases and J dropped 0; count of bases not matched to a gene: 5. The germline V gene has CDR1 SQVTM and CDR2 ANQGSEA. CDR3 protein: CSAYGTDQETQYF. DNA of the CDR3: TGCAGCGCATACGGGACAGACCAAGAGACCCAGTACTTC.

V usage is TRBV18 and J usage is TRBJ2-3, with TRBD2 matching over 10 bases. The germline V gene has CDR1 KGHSH and CDR2 LQKENI. The CDR3 loop spans 17 amino acids. V lost 3 bases to trimming and J lost 2 bases; unmatched junction nucleotides: 8. CDR3 protein: CASSPLRSGRLTDTQYF. The CDR3 DNA reads as TGTGCCAGCTCACCCCTGCGTAGCGGGAGGCTCACAGATACGCAGTATTTT.

This clonotype was observed a handful of times. The chain recombines TRBV30 with TRBJ1-2; D may be TRBD1 (6 bases). The V end was cut by 5 bases, the J end by 2 bases, with 12 bases between. Germline V gene sequence: CDR1 GTSNPN, CDR2 SVGIG (reference sequence). The CDR3 runs 13 residues. The CDR3 spells CAWEAGTNYGYTF. DNA for the CDR3: TGTGCCTGGGAGGCCGGGACAAACTATGGCTACACCTTC.

This clonotype was picked up a small number of times. The V call is TRBV10-3, the J call TRBJ2-7, with 7 bases aligning to TRBD1. The CDR3 sequence is 13 residues long. Germline loops: CDR1 ENHRY, CDR2 SYGVKD. After removal of 10 bases from V and 3 bases from J, the junction contained 9 bases not matched to a gene. The CDR3 DNA sequence: TGTGCCACGGGGACAGCGGACCGCTACGAGCAGTACTTC. This encodes CATGTADRYEQYF.

The chain is built from TRBV28 and TRBJ1-5, with 7 bases lining up with TRBD1. The ends lost 6 bases at V and 4 bases at J; junction bases unmatched: 9. CDR3 length: 15 amino acids. From germline, CDR1 is MDHEN and CDR2 SYDVKM. The CDR3 nucleotides read TGTGCCAGCAGGAGACAGGGCGTACAAAATCAGCCCCAGCATTTT. It codes for CASRRQGVQNQPQHF.

The V gene is TRBV7-2, the J gene TRBJ2-1; 8 positions match TRBD2. Germline-derived CDR1 and CDR2 are SGHTA and FQGNSA. J lost 7 bases, V lost 9 bases, and 14 bases had no gene match. This CDR3 has 15 amino acids. CDR3 sequence: CASSLEVAGRNEQFF. CDR3 bases: TGTGCCAGTAGCCTTGAGGTAGCGGGACGGAATGAGCAGTTCTTC.

This sequence joins TRBV4-2 and TRBJ2-7; TRBD2 matches 10 bases. The CDR3 runs to 16 residues. Germline trimming cut 0 bases from V and 5 bases from J; bases unmatched to any gene: 7. Germline V gives CDR1 LGHNA, CDR2 YNFKEQ. The chain's CDR3 is CASSQDRTSGSDEQYF. CDR3 DNA: TGTGCCAGCAGCCAAGATAGGACTAGCGGCAGCGACGAGCAGTACTTC.

The chain employs TRBV28 and TRBJ2-2; D gene uncertain. The CDR3 has 13 amino acids. Per germline, CDR1 MDHEN and CDR2 SYDVKM. V was shortened by 6 bases and J by 6 bases, with 11 bases between the two germline ends. The CDR3 nucleotides are TGTGCCAGCAGCAACCGCTTGTCCGGGGAGCTGTTTTTT. Translated: CASSNRLSGELFF.

V is TRBV7-8 and J is TRBJ2-7; 10 bases line up with TRBD2. The CDR3 contains 17 residues. V lost 5 bases, J lost 3 bases, and 13 bases stayed unmatched. CDR1 and CDR2 from the germline V gene are SGHVS and FQNEAQ. DNA of the CDR3: TGTGCCAGCAGCCCCCTAGGAGCGGGAGGGCCCTTCTACGAGCAGTACTTC. Encoded protein: CASSPLGAGGPFYEQYF.

This sequence joins TRBV29-1 and TRBJ2-3; the D is unclear. Trimming stripped 4 bases from V and 2 bases from J, with 7 bases between. Per the germline V gene, CDR1 is SQVTM and CDR2 is ANQGSEA. CDR3 length: 12 residues. For the CDR3, the DNA is TGCAGCGTTGGGGCAGACACAGATACGCAGTATTTT. Residues: CSVGADTDTQYF.

The J gene is TRBJ2-1, the V gene TRBV5-1, with D perhaps matching TRBD2 (6 bases). The CDR3 spans 16 residues. V dropped 0 bases and J dropped 6 bases, with 16 bases sitting between them. Germline loops: CDR1 SGHRS, CDR2 YFSETQ. This chain's CDR3 is CASSLASPGVGNEQFF. The CDR3 DNA reads as TGCGCCAGCAGCTTGGCTAGCCCGGGAGTGGGCAATGAGCAGTTCTTC.

The V call is TRBV5-1, the J call TRBJ2-5; 8 bases match TRBD1. TRBJ2-4 explains the end of the DNA better; the J call may be wrong. In germline, CDR1 is SGHRS, CDR2 YFSETQ. CDR3 length equals 13 residues. The CDR3 protein is CASSKDRGDIQYF. CDR3 DNA: TGCGCCAGCAGTAAAGACAGGGGTGACATTCAGTACTTC.

This clonotype occurred a few times. V usage is TRBV29-1 and J usage is TRBJ2-1, with 10 bases that match TRBD1. Germline V CDR1 and CDR2: SQVTM, ANQGSEA. This CDR3 spans 14 amino acids. Losses at the gene ends were 1 base for V and 8 bases for J; bases not matched to a gene: 5. Here the CDR3 reads CSVEGDRGIYEQFF. The DNA of the CDR3 is TGCAGCGTTGAAGGGGACAGGGGAATCTATGAGCAGTTCTTC.

Regarding this clonotype: Germline is not matched at one junction end, which may reflect a read error. The chain combines TRBV12-3 or TRBV12-4 with TRBJ2-7; 8 nucleotides line up with TRBD2. The J call may be in error: the DNA end matches TRBJ2-5 better. There are 15 residues in the CDR3. The CDR3 sequence: CACSLPGLESETQYF. Written as DNA, the CDR3 is TGTGCCTGCAGTTTACCGGGACTAGAAAGCGAGACCCAGTACTTC.

The chain links TRBV10-3 to TRBJ2-4; TRBD1 or TRBD2 may be the D gene (5 bases each). The DNA matches TRBJ2-7 better at its end, which makes the J call doubtful. This CDR3 has 13 amino acids. The germline V gene encodes CDR1 ENHRY and CDR2 SYGVKD. CDR3 protein: CAISAIRELEQYF. DNA of the CDR3: TGTGCCATCAGTGCAATCAGGGAGCTCGAGCAGTACTTC.

Only one count was recorded for this clonotype. The V and J genes are TRBV12-3 or TRBV12-4 and TRBJ2-7; 12 bases align to TRBD1. V lost 6 bases to trimming and J lost 5 bases; unmatched junction nucleotides: 11. The CDR3 has 16 amino acids. The DNA for the CDR3 is TGTGCCAGCAGACCCTCCGGGACAGGGGGCTTCGACGAGCAGTACTTC. Protein product: CASRPSGTGGFDEQYF.

This clonotype showed up just a few times. The chain uses TRBV28 and TRBJ2-3, with 7 bases lining up with TRBD2. V was pared by 7 bases and J by 4 bases, with 17 bases of the junction left unmatched. CDR1 is MDHEN and CDR2 is SYDVKM in the germline V gene. The CDR3 covers 17 residues. DNA for the CDR3: TGTGCCAGCACCATCTCCAATTTTGCGGGAGCTTCAGATACGCAGTATTTT. As protein: CASTISNFAGASDTQYF.

V gene TRBV20-1 combines with J gene TRBJ1-1; 8 nucleotides agree with TRBD1. Per germline, CDR1 DFQATT and CDR2 SNEGSKA (reference sequence). This CDR3 region has 15 residues. The V gene end was trimmed by 2 bases and the J gene end by 4 bases; junction bases not matched to a gene: 9. CDR3 nucleotide sequence: TGCAGTGCTAGACCTCGGACAGGGTTTGTCACTGAAGCTTTCTTT. It yields the protein CSARPRTGFVTEAFF.

A word on this clonotype: A read error may explain this, as a much larger clone is one base away. The V and J genes are TRBV29-1 and TRBJ2-3; D is unresolved. This CDR3 is built from 11 residues. CDR1 and CDR2 (germline): SQVTM, ANQGSEA. Trimming shortened V by 2 bases and J by 0 bases, and 0 bases separated the two germline ends. The CDR3 sequence: CSVESTDTQYF. The CDR3, as DNA: TGCAGCGTTGAAAGCACAGATACGCAGTATTTT.

This clonotype has only one observation. The V call is TRBV6-2 or TRBV6-3, the J call TRBJ2-5; 10 nucleotides agree with TRBD1. J gave up 13 bases and V 6 bases, and 14 bases lay outside the gene matches. This CDR3 is 14 amino acids long. Germline values: CDR1 MNHEY, CDR2 SVGEGT. CDR3 nucleotides: TGTGCCAGCAGGCCCCGGGACAGGGGATATAATTGGTACTTC. Protein sequence: CASRPRDRGYNWYF.